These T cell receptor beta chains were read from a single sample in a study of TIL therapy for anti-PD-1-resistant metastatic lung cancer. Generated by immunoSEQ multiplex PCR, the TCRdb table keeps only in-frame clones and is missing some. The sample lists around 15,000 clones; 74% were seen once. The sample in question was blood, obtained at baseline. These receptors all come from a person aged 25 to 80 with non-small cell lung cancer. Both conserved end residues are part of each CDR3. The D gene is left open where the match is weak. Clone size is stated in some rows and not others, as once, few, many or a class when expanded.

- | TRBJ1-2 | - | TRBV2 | TGTGCCAGCAGTGAAGAAGGGAACGCTAACTATGGCTACACCTTC | CASSEEGNANYGYTF
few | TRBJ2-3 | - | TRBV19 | TGTGCCAGTAGTCTCGAAAATTCTCTCGATACGCAGTATTTT | CASSLENSLDTQYF
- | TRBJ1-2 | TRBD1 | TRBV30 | TGTGCCTGGTCCTGGGGGACAGCAACCTATGGCTACACCTTC | CAWSWGTATYGYTF
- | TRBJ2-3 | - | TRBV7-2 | TGTGCCAGCAGCTCCCTCCGGGTGGATACGCAGTATTTT | CASSSLRVDTQYF
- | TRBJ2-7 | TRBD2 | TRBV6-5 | TGTGCCAGCAGTTCAGCGGGGGGGCTGAACGAGCAGTACTTC | CASSSAGGLNEQYF
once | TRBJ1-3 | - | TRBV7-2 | TGTGCCAGCACTAACAGCCAAGCATTTGGAAACACCATATATTTT | CASTNSQAFGNTIYF
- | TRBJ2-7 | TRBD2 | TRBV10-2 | TGCGCCAGCAGCCCAACTAGCGGGGGAACCTACGAGCAGTACTTC | CASSPTSGGTYEQYF
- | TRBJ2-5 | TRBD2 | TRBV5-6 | TGTGCCAGCAGCTTGGTTTGGGGAGGGCAAGAGACCCAGTACTTC | CASSLVWGGQETQYF
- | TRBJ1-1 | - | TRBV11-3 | TGTGCCAGCAGATTGGGCGGGACTGAAGCTTTCTTT | CASRLGGTEAFF
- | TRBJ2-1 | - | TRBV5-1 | TGCGCCAGCAGCTTGGACAGCGTATACAATGAGCAGTTCTTC | CASSLDSVYNEQFF
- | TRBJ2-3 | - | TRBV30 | TGTGCCTGGAGTGTACGGGCCAGAGATACGCAGTATTTT | CAWSVRARDTQYF
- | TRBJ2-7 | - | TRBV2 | TGTGCCAGCAGGCTCCCGGAGGGAAGCTACGAGCAGTACTTC | CASRLPEGSYEQYF
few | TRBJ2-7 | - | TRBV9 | TGTGCCAGCAGCCCTGTTCCAGGCTACGAGCAGTACTTC | CASSPVPGYEQYF
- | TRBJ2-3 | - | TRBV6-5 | TGTGCCAGCAGTAGAAGAGCGGTCGAAGCGCAGTATTTT | CASSRRAVEAQYF
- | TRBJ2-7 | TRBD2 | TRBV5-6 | TGTGCCAGCAGCCCCCCGGGACTAGCTTACGAGCAGTACTTC | CASSPPGLAYEQYF
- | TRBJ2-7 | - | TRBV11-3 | TGTGCCAGCAGCTTGGGTGACGGTCCCTACGAGCAGTACTTC | CASSLGDGPYEQYF
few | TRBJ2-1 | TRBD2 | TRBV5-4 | TGTGCCAGCAGCTTGATGGGGGGGATAGGCAATGAGCAGTTCTTC | CASSLMGGIGNEQFF
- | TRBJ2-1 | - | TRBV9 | TGTGCCAGCAGCGTAGGCGGAGGGGAGCAGTTCTTC | CASSVGGGEQFF
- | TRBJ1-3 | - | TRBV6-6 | TGTGCCAGCAGCACCGGGAGCCACTCTGGAAACACCATATATTTT | CASSTGSHSGNTIYF
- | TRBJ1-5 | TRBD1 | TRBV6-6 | TGTGCCAGCGAAATAGGGACAGGGGGAGGTCAGCCCCAGCATTTT | CASEIGTGGGQPQHF
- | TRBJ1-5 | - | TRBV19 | TGTGCCAGTACCTCTGGAAATCAGCCCCAGCATTTT | CASTSGNQPQHF
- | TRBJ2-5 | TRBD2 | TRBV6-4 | TGTGCCAGCACCGGGACTAGCGGGACCCAAGAGACCCAGTACTTC | CASTGTSGTQETQYF
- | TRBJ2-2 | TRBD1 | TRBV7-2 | TGTGCCAGCAGCCGCCGGACAGGGGGAAACACCGGGGAGCTGTTTTTT | CASSRRTGGNTGELFF
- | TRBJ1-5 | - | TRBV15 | TGTGCCACCAGCAGAGATGCCCAGCCCCAGCATTTT | CATSRDAQPQHF
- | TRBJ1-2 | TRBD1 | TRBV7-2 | TGTGCCAGCAGCTTCCGACAGGGTCACTATGGCTACACCTTC | CASSFRQGHYGYTF
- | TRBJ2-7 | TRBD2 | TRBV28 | TGTGCCAGCAGTTTAGGGGGGGGGAACTCCTACGAGCAGTACTTC | CASSLGGGNSYEQYF
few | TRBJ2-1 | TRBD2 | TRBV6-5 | TGTGCCAGCAGAACTAGCGGGCGCAACAATGAGCAGTTCTTC | CASRTSGRNNEQFF
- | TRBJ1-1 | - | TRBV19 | TGTGCCAGTAGTGTACAGGTTACGAACACTGAAGCTTTCTTT | CASSVQVTNTEAFF
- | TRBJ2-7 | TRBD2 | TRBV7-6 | TGTGCCAGCAGCTTAGTTGGCGGGGGGGGCTACGAGCAGTACTTC | CASSLVGGGGYEQYF
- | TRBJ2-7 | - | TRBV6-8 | TGTGCCAGCAGCGCCTGGACCTGTCGGCTACGAGAGCAGTACTTC | CASSAWTCRLREQYF
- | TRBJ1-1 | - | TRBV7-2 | TGTGCCAGCAGCTCGGTGGGGGCCTATGAAGCTTTCTTT | CASSSVGAYEAFF
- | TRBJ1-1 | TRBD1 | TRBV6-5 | TGTGCCAGCAGTCCCGGACAGGCTGAAGCTTTCTTT | CASSPGQAEAFF
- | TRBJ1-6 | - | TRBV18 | TGTGCCAGCTCTCGGGGTGATAATTCACCCCTCCACTTT | CASSRGDNSPLHF
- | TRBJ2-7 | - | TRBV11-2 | TGTGCCAGCAGCTACGACTTATCCTACGAGCAGTACTTC | CASSYDLSYEQYF
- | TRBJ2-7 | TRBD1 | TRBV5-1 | TGCGCCAGCAGCTCGACAGGGGGCGGGGGCGAGCAGTACTTC | CASSSTGGGGEQYF
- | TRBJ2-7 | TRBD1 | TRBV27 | TGTGCCAGCAGTTTATACAGGGGACCCTCCTACGAGCAGTACTTC | CASSLYRGPSYEQYF
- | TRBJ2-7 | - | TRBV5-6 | TGTGCCAGCAGCTCGATGGGACGGAGGACCGGGAAGTACGAGCAGTACTTC | CASSSMGRRTGKYEQYF
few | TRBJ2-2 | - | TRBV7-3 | TGTGCCAGCAGGTCGGCTGGAGGGGGCTTTCACACCGGGGAGCTGTTTTTT | CASRSAGGGFHTGELFF
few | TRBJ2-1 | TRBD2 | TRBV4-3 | TGCGCCAGCAGCCAAGAGATCGGGGGGACTTACAATGAGCAGTTCTTC | CASSQEIGGTYNEQFF
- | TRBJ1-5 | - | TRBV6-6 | TGTGCCAGCAGTTATGGGAACAGATACAATCAGCCCCAGCATTTT | CASSYGNRYNQPQHF
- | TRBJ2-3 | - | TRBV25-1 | TGTGCCAGCAGTGCGGGACTGAGCACAGATACGCAGTATTTT | CASSAGLSTDTQYF
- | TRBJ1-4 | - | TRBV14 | TGTGCCAGCAGCCAAGACGACACCCAGGGCCATGAAAAACTGTTTTTT | CASSQDDTQGHEKLFF
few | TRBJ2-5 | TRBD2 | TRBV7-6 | TGTGCCAGCAGCTTAGGATTGCGACTAGCGGGGGAAGAGACCCAGTACTTC | CASSLGLRLAGEETQYF
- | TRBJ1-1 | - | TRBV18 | TGTGCCGCCTCGGGGATGAACACTGAAGCTTTCTTT | CAASGMNTEAFF
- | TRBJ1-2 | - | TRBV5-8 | TGTGCCAGCACAACGCAGGAGGGCTATGGCTACACCTTC | CASTTQEGYGYTF
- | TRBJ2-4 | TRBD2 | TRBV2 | TGTGCCAGCAGGGCGCGGGGGGCTCTAGCCAAAAACATTCAGTACTTC | CASRARGALAKNIQYF
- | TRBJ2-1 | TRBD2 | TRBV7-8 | TGTGCCAGCAGCTGGCGGGAGTTGGGGGACAATGAGCAGTTCTTC | CASSWRELGDNEQFF
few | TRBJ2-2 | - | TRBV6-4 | TGTGCCAGCAGTGACGGTCACACCGGGGAGCTGTTTTTT | CASSDGHTGELFF
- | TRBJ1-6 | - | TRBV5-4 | TGTGCCAGCAGATTCGTCGGGGAAACTCCCCTCCACTTT | CASRFVGETPLHF
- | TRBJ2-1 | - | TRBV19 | TGTGCCAGTAGATATCGTGAGGGGCTATACAATGAGCAGTTCTTC | CASRYREGLYNEQFF
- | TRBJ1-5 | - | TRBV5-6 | TGTGCCAGCAGCCTACAGCCTTATAGCAATCAGCCCCAGCATTTT | CASSLQPYSNQPQHF
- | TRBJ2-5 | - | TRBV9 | TGTGCCAGCAGCGTATCGGTACTCCAAGAGACCCAGTACTTC | CASSVSVLQETQYF